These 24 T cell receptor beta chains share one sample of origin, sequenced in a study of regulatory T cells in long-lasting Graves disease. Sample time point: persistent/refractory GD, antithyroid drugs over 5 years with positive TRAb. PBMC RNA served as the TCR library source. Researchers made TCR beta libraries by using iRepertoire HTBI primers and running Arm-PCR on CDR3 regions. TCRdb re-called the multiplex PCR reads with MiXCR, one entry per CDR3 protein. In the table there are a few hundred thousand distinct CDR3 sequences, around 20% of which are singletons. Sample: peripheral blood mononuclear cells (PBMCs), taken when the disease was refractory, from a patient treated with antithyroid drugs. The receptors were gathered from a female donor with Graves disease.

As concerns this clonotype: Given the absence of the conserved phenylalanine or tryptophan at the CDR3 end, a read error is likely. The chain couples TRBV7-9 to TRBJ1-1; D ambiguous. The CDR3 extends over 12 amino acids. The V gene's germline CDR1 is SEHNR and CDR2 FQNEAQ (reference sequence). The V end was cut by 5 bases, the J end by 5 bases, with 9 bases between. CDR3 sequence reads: CASSDATTEAFL. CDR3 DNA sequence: TGTGCCAGCAGCGACGCCACGACTGAAGCTTTCCTT.

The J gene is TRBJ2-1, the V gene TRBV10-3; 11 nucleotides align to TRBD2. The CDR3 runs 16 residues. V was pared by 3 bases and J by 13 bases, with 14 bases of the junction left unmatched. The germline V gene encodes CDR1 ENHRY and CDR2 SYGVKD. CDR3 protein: CAISEMGLAEAGGQFF. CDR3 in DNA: TGTGCCATCAGTGAAATGGGACTAGCGGAAGCAGGGGGTCAGTTCTTC.

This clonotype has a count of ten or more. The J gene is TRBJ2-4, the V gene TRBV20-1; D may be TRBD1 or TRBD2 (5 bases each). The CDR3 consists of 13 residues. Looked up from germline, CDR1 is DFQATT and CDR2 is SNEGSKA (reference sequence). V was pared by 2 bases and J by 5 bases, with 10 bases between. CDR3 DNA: TGCAGTGCTAGATGGTCGGGACAAAACATTCAGTACTTC. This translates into CSARWSGQNIQYF.

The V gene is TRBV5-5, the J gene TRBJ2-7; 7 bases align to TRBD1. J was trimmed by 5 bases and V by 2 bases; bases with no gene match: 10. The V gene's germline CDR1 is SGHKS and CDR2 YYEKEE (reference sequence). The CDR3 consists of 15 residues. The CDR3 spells CASSLVGTDQDEQYF. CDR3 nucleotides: TGTGCCAGCAGCTTAGTCGGGACAGACCAGGACGAGCAGTACTTC. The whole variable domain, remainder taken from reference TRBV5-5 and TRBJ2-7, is DAGVTQSPTHLIKTRGQQVTLRCSPISGHKSVSWYQQVLGQGPQFIFQYYEKEERGRGNFPDRFSARQFPNYSSELNVNALLLGDSALYLCASSLVGTDQDEQYFGPGTRLTVT.

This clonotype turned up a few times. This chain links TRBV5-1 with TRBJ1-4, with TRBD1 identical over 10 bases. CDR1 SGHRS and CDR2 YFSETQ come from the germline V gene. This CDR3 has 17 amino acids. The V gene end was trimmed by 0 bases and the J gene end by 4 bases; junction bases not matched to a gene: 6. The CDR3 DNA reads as TGCGCCAGCAGCTTGGGACAGGGGGCGCTGAGTAATGAAAAACTGTTTTTT. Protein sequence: CASSLGQGALSNEKLFF.

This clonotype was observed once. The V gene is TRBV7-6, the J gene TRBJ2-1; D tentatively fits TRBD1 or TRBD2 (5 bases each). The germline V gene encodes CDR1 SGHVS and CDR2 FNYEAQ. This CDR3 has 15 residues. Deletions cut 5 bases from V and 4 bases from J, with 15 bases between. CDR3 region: CASSTAARGYNEQFF. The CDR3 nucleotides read TGTGCCAGCAGCACAGCGGCGAGGGGTTACAATGAGCAGTTCTTC.

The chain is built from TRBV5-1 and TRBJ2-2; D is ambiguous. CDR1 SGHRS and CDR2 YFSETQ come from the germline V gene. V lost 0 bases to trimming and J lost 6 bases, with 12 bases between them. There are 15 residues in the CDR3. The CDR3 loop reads CASSLAHSDPGELFF. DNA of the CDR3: TGCGCCAGCAGCTTGGCTCATAGTGATCCCGGGGAGCTGTTTTTT.

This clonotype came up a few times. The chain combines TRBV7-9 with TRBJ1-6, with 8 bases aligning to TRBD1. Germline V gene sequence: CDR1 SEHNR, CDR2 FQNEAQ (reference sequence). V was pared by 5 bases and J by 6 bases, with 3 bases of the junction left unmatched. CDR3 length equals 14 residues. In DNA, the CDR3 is TGTGCCAGCAGCCACGACAGGGGTAATTCACCCCTCCACTTT. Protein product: CASSHDRGNSPLHF. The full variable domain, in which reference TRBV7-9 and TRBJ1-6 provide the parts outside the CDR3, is DTGVSQNPRHKITKRGQNVTFRCDPISEHNRLYWYRQTLGQGPEFLTYFQNEAQLEKSRLLSDRFSAERPKGSFSTLEIQRTEQGDSAMYLCASSHDRGNSPLHFGNGTRLTVT.

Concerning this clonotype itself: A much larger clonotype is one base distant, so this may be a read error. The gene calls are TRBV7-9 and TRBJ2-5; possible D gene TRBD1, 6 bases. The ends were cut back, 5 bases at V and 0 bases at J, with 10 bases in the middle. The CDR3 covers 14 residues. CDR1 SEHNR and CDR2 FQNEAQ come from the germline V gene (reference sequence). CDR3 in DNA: TGTGCCAGCAGCCTAGGACAGCACCAAGAGACCCAGTACTTC. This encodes CASSLGQHQETQYF.

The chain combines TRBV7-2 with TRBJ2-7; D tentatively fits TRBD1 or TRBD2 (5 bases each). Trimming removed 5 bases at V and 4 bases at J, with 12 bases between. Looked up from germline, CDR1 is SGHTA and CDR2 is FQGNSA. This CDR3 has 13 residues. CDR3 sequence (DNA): TGTGCCAGCAGCCCGTGGGACGGATACGAGCAGTACTTC. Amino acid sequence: CASSPWDGYEQYF.

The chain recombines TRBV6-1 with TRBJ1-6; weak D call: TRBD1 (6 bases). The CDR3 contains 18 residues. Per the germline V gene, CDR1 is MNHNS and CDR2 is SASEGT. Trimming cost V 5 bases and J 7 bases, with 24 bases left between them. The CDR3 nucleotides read TGTGCCAGCAGTCAAAACAGACGGCCGGGGGCGAGAAATTCACCCCTCCACTTT. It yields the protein CASSQNRRPGARNSPLHF.

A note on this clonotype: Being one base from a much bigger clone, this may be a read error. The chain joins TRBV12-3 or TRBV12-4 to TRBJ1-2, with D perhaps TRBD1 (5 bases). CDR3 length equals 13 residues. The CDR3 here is CASIGGGNYGYAF. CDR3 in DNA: TGTGCCAGCATTGGGGGTGGTAACTATGGCTACGCCTTC.

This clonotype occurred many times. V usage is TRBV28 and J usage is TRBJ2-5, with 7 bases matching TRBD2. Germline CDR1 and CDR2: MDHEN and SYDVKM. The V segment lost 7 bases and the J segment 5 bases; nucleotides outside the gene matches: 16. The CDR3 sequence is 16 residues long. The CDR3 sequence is CASTPAGWEGQETQYF. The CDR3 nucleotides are TGTGCCAGCACCCCCGCAGGGTGGGAGGGCCAGGAGACCCAGTACTTC.

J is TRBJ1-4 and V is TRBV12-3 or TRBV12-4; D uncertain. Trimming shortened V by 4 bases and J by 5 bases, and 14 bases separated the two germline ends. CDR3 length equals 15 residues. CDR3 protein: CASSSTWEGNEKLFF. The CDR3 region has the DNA TGTGCCAGCAGTTCCACCTGGGAAGGAAATGAAAAACTGTTTTTT.

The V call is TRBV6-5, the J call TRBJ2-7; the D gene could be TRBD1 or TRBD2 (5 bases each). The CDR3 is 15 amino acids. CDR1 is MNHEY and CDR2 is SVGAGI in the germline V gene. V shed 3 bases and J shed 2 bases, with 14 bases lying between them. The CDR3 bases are TGTGCCAGCAGTTATAATCGCAGGGACGCCTACGAGCAGTACTTC. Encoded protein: CASSYNRRDAYEQYF.

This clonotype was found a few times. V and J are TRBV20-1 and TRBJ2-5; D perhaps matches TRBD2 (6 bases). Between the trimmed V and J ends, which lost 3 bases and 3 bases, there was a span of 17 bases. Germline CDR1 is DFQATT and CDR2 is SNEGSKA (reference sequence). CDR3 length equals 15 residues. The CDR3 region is CSASSAGSPKETQYF. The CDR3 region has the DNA TGCAGTGCTAGTTCGGCGGGATCCCCCAAAGAGACCCAGTACTTC.

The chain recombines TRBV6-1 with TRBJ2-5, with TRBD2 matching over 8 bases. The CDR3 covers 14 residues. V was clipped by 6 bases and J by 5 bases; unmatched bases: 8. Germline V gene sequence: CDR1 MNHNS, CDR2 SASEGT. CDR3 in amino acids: CASRLQSSGETQYF. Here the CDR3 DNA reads TGTGCCAGCAGGCTACAGTCTAGCGGGGAGACCCAGTACTTC.

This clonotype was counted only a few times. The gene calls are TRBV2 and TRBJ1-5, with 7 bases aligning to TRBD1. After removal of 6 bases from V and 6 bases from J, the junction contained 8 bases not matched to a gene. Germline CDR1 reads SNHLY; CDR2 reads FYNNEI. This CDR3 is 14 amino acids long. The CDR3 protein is CASRDDRESQPQHF. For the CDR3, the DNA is TGTGCCAGCAGGGATGACAGGGAGAGTCAGCCCCAGCATTTT.

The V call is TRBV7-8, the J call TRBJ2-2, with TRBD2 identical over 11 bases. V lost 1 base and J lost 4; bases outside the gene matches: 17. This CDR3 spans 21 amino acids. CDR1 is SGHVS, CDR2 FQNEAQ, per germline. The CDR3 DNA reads TGTGCCAGCAGCTTAGGGGGACTAGCGGAATCTCACGCCGCCGGCACCGGGGAGCTGTTTTTT. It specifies CASSLGGLAESHAAGTGELFF.

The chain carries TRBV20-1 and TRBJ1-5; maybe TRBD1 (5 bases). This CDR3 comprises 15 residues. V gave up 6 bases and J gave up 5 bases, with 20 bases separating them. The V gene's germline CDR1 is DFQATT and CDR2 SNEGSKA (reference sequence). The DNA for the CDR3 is TGCAGTGCCAGGGTGGGCGGCGCTCGATATCAGCCCCAGCATTTT. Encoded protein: CSARVGGARYQPQHF.

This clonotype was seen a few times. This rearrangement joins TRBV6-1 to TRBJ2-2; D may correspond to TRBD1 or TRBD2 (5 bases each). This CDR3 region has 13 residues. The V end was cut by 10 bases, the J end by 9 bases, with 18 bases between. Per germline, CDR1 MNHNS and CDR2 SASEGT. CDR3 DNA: TGTGCCACCGGGACGGATGGTCACCGGGAGCTGTTTTTT. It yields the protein CATGTDGHRELFF.

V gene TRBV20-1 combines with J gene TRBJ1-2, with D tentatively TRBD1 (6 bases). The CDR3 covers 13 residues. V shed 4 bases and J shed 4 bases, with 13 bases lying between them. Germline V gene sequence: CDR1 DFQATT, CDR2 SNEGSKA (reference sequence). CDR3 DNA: TGCAGTGCTATCACAGGGATCGTCTATGGCTACACCTTC. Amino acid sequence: CSAITGIVYGYTF.

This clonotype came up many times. CDR3 coding DNA: TGTGCCAGCAGTGAAAATGGGGGCTGGGGCTACGAGCAGTACTTC. Protein sequence: CASSENGGWGYEQYF. The chain carries TRBV2 and TRBJ2-7, with D perhaps TRBD1 (6 bases). The CDR3 spans 15 residues. CDR1 is SNHLY, CDR2 FYNNEI, per germline. Trimming took off 2 bases at V and 3 bases at J, with 14 bases between the two ends.

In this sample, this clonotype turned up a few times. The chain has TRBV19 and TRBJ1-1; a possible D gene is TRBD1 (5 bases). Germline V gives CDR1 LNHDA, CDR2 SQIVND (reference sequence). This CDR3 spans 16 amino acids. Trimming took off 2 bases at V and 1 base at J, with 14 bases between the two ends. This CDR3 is CASSISLGVRNTEAFF. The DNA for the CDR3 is TGTGCCAGTAGTATATCCCTGGGGGTACGGAACACTGAAGCTTTCTTT.